The 8 T cell receptor beta chains listed next were all sequenced from one sample in a study of cytomegalovirus exposure and HLA in healthy donors. The PCR employed 60 Vbeta primers together with 13 Jbeta primers. Profiling relied on immunoSEQ multiplex PCR, and the TCRdb table lists in-frame clones only, not all of them. The data show 70,000 to 95,000 clones, 75% to 85% seen once. Sequencing used PBMCs. These receptors all stem from a young man in good health and CMV-seronegative.

The J gene is TRBJ1-5, the V gene TRBV7-2; no definite D call. CDR3 size: 17 residues. Trimming took off 4 bases at V and 5 bases at J, with 21 bases between the two ends. Germline V gene data show CDR1 as SGHTA and CDR2 as FQGNSA. In nucleotides, the CDR3 is TGTGCCAGCAGCTCCGCCGCGGGGAGCCCAATCGATCAGCCCCAGCATTTT. Encoded protein: CASSSAAGSPIDQPQHF. Using reference TRBV7-2 and TRBJ1-5 for the parts outside the CDR3, the full variable domain is GAGVSQSPSNKVTEKGKDVELRCDPISGHTALYWYRQSLGQGLEFLIYFQGNSAPDKSGLPSDRFSAERTGGSVSTLTIQRTQQEDSAVYLCASSSAAGSPIDQPQHFGDGTRLSIL.

The J gene is TRBJ2-7, the V gene TRBV10-3, with TRBD2 identical over 8 bases. Trimming at V came to 7 bases and at J to 5 bases, leaving 7 bases not matched to a gene. The length of the CDR3 is 13 residues. The V gene's germline CDR1 is ENHRY and CDR2 SYGVKD. The CDR3 nucleotides are TGTGCCATCAACCGGGGGGGCCAGAACGAGCAGTACTTC. It yields the protein CAINRGGQNEQYF.

The sample holds one count of this clone. J is TRBJ1-5 and V is TRBV18; perhaps TRBD1 as D (6 bases). This CDR3 has 15 residues. CDR1 and CDR2 (germline): KGHSH, LQKENI. The ends were cut back, 4 bases at V and 0 bases at J, with 10 bases in the middle. CDR3 sequence: CASSLGQNSNQPQHF. The CDR3, as DNA: TGTGCCAGCTCACTGGGACAAAATAGCAATCAGCCCCAGCATTTT.

V and J are TRBV2 and TRBJ1-2; TRBD1 aligns across 10 bases. J was trimmed by 5 bases and V by 7 bases; bases with no gene match: 7. Per germline, CDR1 SNHLY and CDR2 FYNNEI. The CDR3 runs 14 residues. The CDR3 region has the DNA TGTGCCAGCAATTTGGGACAGGGGTTATATGGCTACACCTTC. Residues: CASNLGQGLYGYTF.

This rearrangement joins TRBV2 to TRBJ1-1, with D hard to call. V lost 3 bases to trimming and J lost 1 base, with 6 bases between them. CDR3 size: 13 residues. Germline CDR1 and CDR2: SNHLY and FYNNEI. CDR3 nucleotides: TGTGCCAGCAGTGATCACGGGAACACTGAAGCTTTCTTT. As protein: CASSDHGNTEAFF.

This chain links TRBV28 with TRBJ1-2, with a weak D call TRBD1 (5 bases). Trimming removed 1 base at V and 0 bases at J, with 12 bases between. This CDR3 is built from 16 residues. Germline V lookup: CDR1 MDHEN, CDR2 SYDVKM. The CDR3 nucleotides read TGTGCCAGCAGTTTATCCCTGGGGCGGACTAACTATGGCTACACCTTC. It is translated as CASSLSLGRTNYGYTF.

The V and J genes are TRBV29-1 and TRBJ1-2; D unresolved. Trimming cost V 4 bases and J 7 bases, with 16 bases left between them. The CDR3 contains 13 residues. Per the germline V gene, CDR1 is SQVTM and CDR2 is ANQGSEA. Here the CDR3 DNA reads TGCAGCGTTGCTCCCATCTCCACTCGTGGCTACACCTTC. The encoded protein is CSVAPISTRGYTF. Complete variable domain (other parts from reference TRBV29-1 and TRBJ1-2): SAVISQKPSRDICQRGTSLTIQCQVDSQVTMMFWYRQQPGQSLTLIATANQGSEATYESGFVIDKFPISRPNLTFSTLTVSNMSPEDSSIYLCSVAPISTRGYTFGSGTRLTVV.

This clone was seen a handful of times. CDR3 protein: CASWTGALNTEAFF. The CDR3 bases are TGTGCCAGCTGGACAGGGGCGTTGAACACTGAAGCTTTCTTT. The rearrangement joins TRBV2 to TRBJ1-1, with 9 bases identical to TRBD1. With 8 bases clipped from V and 0 bases from J, the junction kept 4 bases outside the gene matches. The germline CDR1 and CDR2 sequences are SNHLY and FYNNEI. CDR3 size: 14 residues.